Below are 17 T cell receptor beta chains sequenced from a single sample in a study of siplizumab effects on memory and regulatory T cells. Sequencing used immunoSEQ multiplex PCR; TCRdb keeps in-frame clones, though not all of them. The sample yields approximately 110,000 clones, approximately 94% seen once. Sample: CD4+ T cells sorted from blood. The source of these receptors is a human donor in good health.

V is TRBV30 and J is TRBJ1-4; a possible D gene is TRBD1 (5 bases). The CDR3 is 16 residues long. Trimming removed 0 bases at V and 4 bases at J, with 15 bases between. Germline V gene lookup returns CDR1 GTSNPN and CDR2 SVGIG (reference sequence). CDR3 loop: CAWSVPSGRGNEKLFF. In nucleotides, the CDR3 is TGTGCCTGGAGTGTGCCCTCGGGAAGGGGTAATGAAAAACTGTTTTTT. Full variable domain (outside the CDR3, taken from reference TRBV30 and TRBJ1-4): SQTIHQWPATLVQPVGSPLSLECTVEGTSNPNLYWYRQAAGRGLQLLFYSVGIGQISSEVPQNLSASRPQDRQFILSSKKLLLSDSGFYLCAWSVPSGRGNEKLFFGSGTQLSVL.

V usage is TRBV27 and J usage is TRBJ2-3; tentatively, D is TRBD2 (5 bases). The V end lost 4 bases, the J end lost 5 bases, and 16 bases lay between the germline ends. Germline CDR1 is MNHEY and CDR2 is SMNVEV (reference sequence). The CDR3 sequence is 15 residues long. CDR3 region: CASSSPTTHRDTQYF. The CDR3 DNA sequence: TGTGCCAGCAGTTCCCCGACTACCCACAGAGATACGCAGTATTTT.

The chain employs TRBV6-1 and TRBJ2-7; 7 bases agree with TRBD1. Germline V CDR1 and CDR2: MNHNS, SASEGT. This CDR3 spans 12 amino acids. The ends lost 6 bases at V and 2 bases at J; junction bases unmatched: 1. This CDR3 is CASSGQAYEQYF. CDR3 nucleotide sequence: TGTGCCAGCAGCGGACAGGCCTACGAGCAGTACTTC.

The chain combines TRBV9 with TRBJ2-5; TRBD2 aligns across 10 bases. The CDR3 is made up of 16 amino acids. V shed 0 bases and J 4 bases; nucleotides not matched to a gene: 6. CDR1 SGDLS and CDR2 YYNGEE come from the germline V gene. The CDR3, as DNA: TGTGCCAGCAGCGTAGGAGGGCTAGCGGGAGTAGAGACCCAGTACTTC. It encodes CASSVGGLAGVETQYF.

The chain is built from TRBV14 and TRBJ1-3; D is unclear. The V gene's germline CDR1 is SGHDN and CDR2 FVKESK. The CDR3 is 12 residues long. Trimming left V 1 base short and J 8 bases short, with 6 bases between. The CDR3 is CASSQVTDTIYF. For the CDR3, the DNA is TGTGCCAGCAGCCAAGTTACAGACACCATATATTTT. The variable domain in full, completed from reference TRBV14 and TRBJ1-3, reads EAGVTQFPSHSVIEKGQTVTLRCDPISGHDNLYWYRRVMGKEIKFLLHFVKESKQDESGMPNNRFLAERTGGTYSTLKVQPAELEDSGVYFCASSQVTDTIYFGEGSWLTVV.

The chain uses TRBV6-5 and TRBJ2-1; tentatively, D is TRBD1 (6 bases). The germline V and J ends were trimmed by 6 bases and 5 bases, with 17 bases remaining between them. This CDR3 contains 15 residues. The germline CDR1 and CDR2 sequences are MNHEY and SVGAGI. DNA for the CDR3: TGTGCCAGCAGCCACGACAGGACCTACAACAATGAGCAGTTCTTC. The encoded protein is CASSHDRTYNNEQFF.

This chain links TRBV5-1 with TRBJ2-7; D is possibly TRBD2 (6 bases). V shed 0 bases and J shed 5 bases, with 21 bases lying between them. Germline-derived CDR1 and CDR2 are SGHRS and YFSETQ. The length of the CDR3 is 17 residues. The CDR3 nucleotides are TGCGCCAGCAGCTTGGTATCTGGCGGGGCCTCGGGGGACGAGCAGTACTTC. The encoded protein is CASSLVSGGASGDEQYF.

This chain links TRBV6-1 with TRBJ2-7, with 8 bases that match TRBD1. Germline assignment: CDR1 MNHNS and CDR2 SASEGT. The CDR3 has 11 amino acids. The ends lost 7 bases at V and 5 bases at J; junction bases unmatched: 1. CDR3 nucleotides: TGTGCCAGCACAGGGGGCGACGAGCAGTACTTC. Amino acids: CASTGGDEQYF.

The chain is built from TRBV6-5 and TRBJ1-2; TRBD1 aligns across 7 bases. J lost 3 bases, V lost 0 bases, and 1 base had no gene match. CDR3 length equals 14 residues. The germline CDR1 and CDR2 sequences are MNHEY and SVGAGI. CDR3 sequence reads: CASSYSGGHYGYTF. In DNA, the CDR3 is TGTGCCAGCAGTTACTCAGGGGGCCACTATGGCTACACCTTC.

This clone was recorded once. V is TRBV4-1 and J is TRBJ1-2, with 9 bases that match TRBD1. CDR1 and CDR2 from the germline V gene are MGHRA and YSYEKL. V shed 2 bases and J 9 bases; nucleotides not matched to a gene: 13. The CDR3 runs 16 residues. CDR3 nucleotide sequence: TGCGCCAGCAGCCAACTGCTCGTGACAGGGGGTCAAAGCTACACCTTC. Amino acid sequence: CASSQLLVTGGQSYTF.

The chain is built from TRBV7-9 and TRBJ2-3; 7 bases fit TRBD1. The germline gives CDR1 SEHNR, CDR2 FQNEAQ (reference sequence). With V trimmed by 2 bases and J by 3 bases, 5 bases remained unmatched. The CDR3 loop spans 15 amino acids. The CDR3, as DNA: TGTGCCAGCAGCTTATCGAGGGGGCAGACAGATACGCAGTATTTT. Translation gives CASSLSRGQTDTQYF.

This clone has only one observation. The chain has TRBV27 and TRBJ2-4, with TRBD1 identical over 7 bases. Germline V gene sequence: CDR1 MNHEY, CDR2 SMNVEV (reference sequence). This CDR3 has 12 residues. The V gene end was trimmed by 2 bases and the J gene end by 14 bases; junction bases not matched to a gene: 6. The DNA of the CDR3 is TGTGCCAGCAGTTTACGGGCAGGGGGAGAGTACTTC. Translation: CASSLRAGGEYF.

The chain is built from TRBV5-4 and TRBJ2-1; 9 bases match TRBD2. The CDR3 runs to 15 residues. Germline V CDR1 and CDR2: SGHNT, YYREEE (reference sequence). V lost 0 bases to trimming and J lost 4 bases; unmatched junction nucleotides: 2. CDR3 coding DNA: TGTGCCAGCAGCTTGGATAGCGGGGGATACAATGAGCAGTTCTTC. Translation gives CASSLDSGGYNEQFF.

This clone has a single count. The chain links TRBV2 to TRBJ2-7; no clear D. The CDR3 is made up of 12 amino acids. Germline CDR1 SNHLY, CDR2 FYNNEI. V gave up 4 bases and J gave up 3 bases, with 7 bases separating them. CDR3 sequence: CASSADFYEQYF. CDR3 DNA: TGTGCCAGCAGTGCCGACTTCTACGAGCAGTACTTC.

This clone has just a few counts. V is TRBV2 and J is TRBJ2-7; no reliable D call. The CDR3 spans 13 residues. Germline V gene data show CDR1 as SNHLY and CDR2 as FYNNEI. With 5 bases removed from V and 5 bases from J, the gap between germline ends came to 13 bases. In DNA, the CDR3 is TGTGCCAGCAGTCCGGGCTCCCTCCACGAGCAGTACTTC. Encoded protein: CASSPGSLHEQYF.

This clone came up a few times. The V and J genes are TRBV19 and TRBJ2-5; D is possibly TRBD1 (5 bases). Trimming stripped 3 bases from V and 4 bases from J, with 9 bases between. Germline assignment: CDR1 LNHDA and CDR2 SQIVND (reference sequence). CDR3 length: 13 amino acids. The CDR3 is CASSMGQIETQYF. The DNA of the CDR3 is TGTGCCAGTAGTATGGGGCAGATAGAGACCCAGTACTTC.

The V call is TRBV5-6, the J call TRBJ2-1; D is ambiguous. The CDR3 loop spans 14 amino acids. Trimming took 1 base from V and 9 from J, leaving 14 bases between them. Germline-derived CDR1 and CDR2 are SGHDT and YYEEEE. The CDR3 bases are TGTGCCAGCAGCTTGCCTCCGAAAACGGGTGAGCAGTTCTTC. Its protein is CASSLPPKTGEQFF.